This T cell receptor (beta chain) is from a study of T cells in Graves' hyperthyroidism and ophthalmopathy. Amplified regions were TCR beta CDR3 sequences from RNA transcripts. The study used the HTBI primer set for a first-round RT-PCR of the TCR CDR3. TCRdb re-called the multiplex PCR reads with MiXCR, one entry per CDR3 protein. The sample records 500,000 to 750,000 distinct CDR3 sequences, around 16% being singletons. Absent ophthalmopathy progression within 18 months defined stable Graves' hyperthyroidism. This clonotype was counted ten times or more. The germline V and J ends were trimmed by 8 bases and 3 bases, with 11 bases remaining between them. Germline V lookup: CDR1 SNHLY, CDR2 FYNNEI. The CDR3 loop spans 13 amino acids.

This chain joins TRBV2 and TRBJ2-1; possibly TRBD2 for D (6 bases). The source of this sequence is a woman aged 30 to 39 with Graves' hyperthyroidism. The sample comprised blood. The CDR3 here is CASGRLVYNEQFF. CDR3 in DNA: TGTGCCAGCGGGAGACTAGTCTACAATGAGCAGTTCTTC.